Reported below is one T cell receptor beta chain. Antigen: not known. This record belongs to a study of CD8 T cells in ankylosing spondylitis. Study results and limitations: Disease-associated clonotypes exhibited CD8+ identity and were relatively infrequent in peripheral blood. Among TCR beta sequences, a motif of several highly homologous variants appeared characteristic of ankylosing spondylitis blood.

TCRdb used MiXCR to reprocess the 5' RACE reads, holding one entry per CDR3 protein. In the table there are over 700,000 distinct CDR3 sequences, about 20% of which are singletons. V was shortened by 3 bases and J by 6 bases, with 7 bases between the two germline ends. The CDR3 totals 12 residues. Per germline, CDR1 KGHSH and CDR2 LQKENI. This chain joins TRBV18 and TRBJ2-3; D may be TRBD1 (5 bases). Material: blood, either unsorted or a sorted T cell fraction (not recorded which). The sequence was collected from a male donor with ankylosing spondylitis. The CDR3 protein is CASSPAGDTQYF. CDR3 bases: TGTGCCAGCTCACCGGCAGGGGATACGCAGTATTTT.